This record concerns one T cell receptor beta chain sequence. These data come from a study of blood T cells in healthy people across ages. Trimming removed 0 bases at V and 0 bases at J, with 10 bases between. Germline values: CDR1 SGDLS, CDR2 YYNGEE. There are 16 residues in the CDR3. PCR was performed a second time for roughly 7 to 12 cycles using a sample-barcoded 5' primer and a J-beta primer mix. TCRdb analysed the 5' RACE reads with MiXCR anew, one entry per CDR3 protein. Among about 780,000 distinct CDR3 sequences listed, 46% were seen once. Isolation of PBMCs gave at least 6 million cells per sample.

This chain links TRBV9 with TRBJ2-1, with D possibly TRBD2 on 6 matching bases. This clonotype was obtained from a man of 80 years or more in good health. Sequenced input: blood. DNA for the CDR3: TGTGCCAGCAGCGTAGACAGGACTACCTCCTACAATGAGCAGTTCTTC. This codes for CASSVDRTTSYNEQFF.